The clone carrying this T cell receptor (beta chain) was seen ten or more times. The antigen is unknown. An end of the junction does not agree with germline; a read error may underlie this. The source of the sample is a study of identical twins. Study conclusions and caveats: Out-of-frame beta chain sequences displayed weaker excess sharing between twins. For monozygotic twins, models underestimated out-of-frame TCR alpha sharing.

This CDR3 has 11 residues. TCRdb fed the 5' RACE reads into MiXCR, producing one record per CDR3 protein. The repertoire consists of about 890,000 distinct CDR3 sequences, with 9% to 15% occurring once and the leading ten covering roughly 1.6%. These sequences were also reported in another study, on yellow fever vaccine responses in identical twins. Turning to that study: Reportedly, twins' vaccine T cell responses looked partly convergent and partly personalized.

This receptor was taken from a woman younger than 30 in good health. Sequenced input: PBMCs. This rearrangement joins TRBV12-3 or TRBV12-4 to TRBJ2-3; D remains unclear. The CDR3 bases are TGCGCCAGCAGCTTGAGAGATACGCAGTATTTT. This sequence encodes CASSLRDTQYF.